This T cell receptor beta chain stems from a study of blood T cell repertoires in COVID-19. Using immunoSEQ multiplex PCR, the repertoire was profiled, and TCRdb retains in-frame clones only, with some absent. Seen here are about 410,000 clones, around nine tenths observed once, and the top ten hold approximately 1.5%. Germline loops: CDR1 LNHDA, CDR2 SQIVND (reference sequence). V shed 8 bases, J shed 3 bases, and the junction held 0 bases outside the gene matches. The CDR3 runs to 12 residues. The specimen sequenced was peripheral blood. The gene calls are TRBV19 and TRBJ2-5; 10 positions agree with TRBD2. This receptor was obtained from a woman aged 40-49 years with COVID-19, enrolled during active disease. CDR3 region: CASGLAEETQYF. In DNA form, the CDR3 reads TGTGCCAGTGGACTAGCGGAAGAGACCCAGTACTTC.